The 4 T cell receptor beta chains presented below share a single source sample, sequenced in a study of identical twins' blood T cells. TCRdb ran MiXCR on the 5' RACE reads and lists one entry per CDR3 protein. The table includes a few hundred thousand distinct CDR3 sequences, about 28% detected once. The sequencing input was PBMCs. The receptors shown here come from a woman aged 18-50 years in good health.

This clonotype was counted between two and nine times. This sequence joins TRBV6-2 or TRBV6-3 and TRBJ2-2, with D unresolved. Trimming left V 1 base short and J 6 bases short, with 3 bases between. CDR1 is MNHEY and CDR2 is SVGEGT in the germline V gene. This CDR3 is built from 12 residues. CDR3 in DNA: TGTGCCAGCAGTTACTTCCCCGGGGAGCTGTTTTTT. Its protein product is CASSYFPGELFF.

This chain connects TRBV18 to TRBJ1-1; possible D gene TRBD1, 6 bases. This CDR3 has 13 residues. Trimming removed 3 bases from V and 4 bases from J, with 9 bases in between. Germline V gene sequence: CDR1 KGHSH, CDR2 LQKENI. Written as DNA, the CDR3 is TGTGCCAGCTCACCCCCAGGGGCCACTGAAGCTTTCTTT. Translating gives CASSPPGATEAFF.

This chain connects TRBV29-1 to TRBJ2-2; possibly TRBD2 for D (5 bases). Trimming removed 4 bases at V and 5 bases at J, with 8 bases between. Per germline, CDR1 SQVTM and CDR2 ANQGSEA. The CDR3 has 12 residues. DNA for the CDR3: TGCAGCGTTGCGGGGTGGACCGGGGAGCTGTTTTTT. Its protein is CSVAGWTGELFF.

The chain couples TRBV9 to TRBJ1-1, with a possible D match to TRBD1 (6 bases). The CDR3 length is 14 residues. Trimming shortened V by 0 bases and J by 4 bases, and 10 bases separated the two germline ends. Germline CDR1 SGDLS, CDR2 YYNGEE. CDR3: CASSVVGGGTEAFF. The CDR3 DNA follows: TGTGCCAGCAGCGTAGTAGGGGGTGGCACTGAAGCTTTCTTT.